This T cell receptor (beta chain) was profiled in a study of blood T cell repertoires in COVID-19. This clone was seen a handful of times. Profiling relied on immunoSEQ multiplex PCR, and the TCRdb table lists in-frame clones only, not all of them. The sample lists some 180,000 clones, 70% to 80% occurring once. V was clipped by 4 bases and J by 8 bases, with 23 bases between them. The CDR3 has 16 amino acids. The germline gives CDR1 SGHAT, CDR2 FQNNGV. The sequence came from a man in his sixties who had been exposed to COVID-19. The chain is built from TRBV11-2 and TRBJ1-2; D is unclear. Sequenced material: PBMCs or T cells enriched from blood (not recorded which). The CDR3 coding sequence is TGTGCCAGCAGCTACCCCCCGGGCCCCGATGGGGAGGGCTACACCTTC. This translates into CASSYPPGPDGEGYTF.